This T cell receptor beta chain was captured in a study of human T cells and chemical hapten exposure. TCRdb called the RACE reads again in MiXCR, with one record for every CDR3 protein. The sample includes about 51,000 distinct CDR3 sequences, roughly a tenth seen only once; the top ten take 11% to 15%. V lost 1 base to trimming and J lost 3 bases, with 9 bases between them. The CDR3 consists of 14 residues. Germline CDR1 SEHNR, CDR2 FQNEAQ (reference sequence). Described time point: pre-sensitization, week 0. Treatment: therapeutic diphenylcyclopropenone sensitization with weekly scalp DPC. Suited to DPC and affected by alopecia, the donors ranged from 18 to 70 years old.

This sequence was found in a woman aged 40-49 years with alopecia areata. Some clones in this sample may be carry-over from other donors' samples. The sample was whole blood, taken in connection with sensitization to the hapten diphenylcyclopropenone (DPC). The chain has TRBV7-9 and TRBJ1-1; tentative D call: TRBD1 (5 bases). The CDR3 sequence: CASSLEGLYTEAFF. The CDR3, as DNA: TGTGCCAGCAGCTTAGAGGGGCTGTACACTGAAGCTTTCTTT.